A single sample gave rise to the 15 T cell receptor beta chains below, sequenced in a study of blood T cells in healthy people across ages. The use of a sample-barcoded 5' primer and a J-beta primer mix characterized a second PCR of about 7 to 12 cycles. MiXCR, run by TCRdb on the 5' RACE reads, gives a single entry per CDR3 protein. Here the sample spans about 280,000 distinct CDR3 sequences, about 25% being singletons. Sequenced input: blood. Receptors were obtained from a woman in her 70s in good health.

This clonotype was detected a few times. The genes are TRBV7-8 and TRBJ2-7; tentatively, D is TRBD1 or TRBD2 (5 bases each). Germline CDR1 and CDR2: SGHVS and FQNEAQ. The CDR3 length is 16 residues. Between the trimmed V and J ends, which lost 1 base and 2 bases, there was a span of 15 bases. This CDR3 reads CASSLVPRDLTYEQYF. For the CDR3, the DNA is TGTGCCAGCAGCTTAGTTCCCCGGGACCTTACCTACGAGCAGTACTTC.

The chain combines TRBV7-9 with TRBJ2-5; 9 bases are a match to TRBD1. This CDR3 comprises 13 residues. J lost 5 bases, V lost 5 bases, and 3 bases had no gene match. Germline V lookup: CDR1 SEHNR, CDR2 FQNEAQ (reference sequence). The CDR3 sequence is CASSATGGETQYF. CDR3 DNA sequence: TGTGCCAGCAGCGCCACAGGGGGCGAGACCCAGTACTTC.

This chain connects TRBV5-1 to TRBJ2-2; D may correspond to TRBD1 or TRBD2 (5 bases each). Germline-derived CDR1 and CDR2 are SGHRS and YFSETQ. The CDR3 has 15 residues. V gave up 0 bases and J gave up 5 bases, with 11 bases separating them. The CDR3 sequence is CASSLELGATGELFF. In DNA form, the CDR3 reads TGCGCCAGCAGCTTGGAACTCGGGGCAACCGGGGAGCTGTTTTTT. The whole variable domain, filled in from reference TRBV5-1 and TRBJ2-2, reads KAGVTQTPRYLIKTRGQQVTLSCSPISGHRSVSWYQQTPGQGLQFLFEYFSETQRNKGNFPGRFSGRQFSNSRSEMNVSTLELGDSALYLCASSLELGATGELFFGEGSRLTVL.

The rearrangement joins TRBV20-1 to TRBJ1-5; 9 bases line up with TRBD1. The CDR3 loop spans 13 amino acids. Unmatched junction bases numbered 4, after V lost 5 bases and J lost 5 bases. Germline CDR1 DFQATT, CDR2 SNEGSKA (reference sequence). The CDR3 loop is CSALQGADQPQHF. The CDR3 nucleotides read TGCAGTGCTTTACAGGGGGCCGATCAGCCCCAGCATTTT.

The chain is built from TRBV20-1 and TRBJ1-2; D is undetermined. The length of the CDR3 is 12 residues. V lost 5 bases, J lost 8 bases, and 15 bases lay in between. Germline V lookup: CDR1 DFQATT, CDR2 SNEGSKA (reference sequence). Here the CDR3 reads CSAPMTAGGYTF. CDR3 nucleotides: TGCAGTGCTCCAATGACCGCCGGGGGCTACACCTTC.

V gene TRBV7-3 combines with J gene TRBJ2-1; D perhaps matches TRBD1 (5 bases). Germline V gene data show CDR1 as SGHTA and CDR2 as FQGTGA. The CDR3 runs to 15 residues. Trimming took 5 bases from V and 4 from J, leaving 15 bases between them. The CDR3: CASSPPGRAYNEQFF. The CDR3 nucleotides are TGTGCCAGCAGCCCCCCCGGCAGGGCATACAATGAGCAGTTCTTC.

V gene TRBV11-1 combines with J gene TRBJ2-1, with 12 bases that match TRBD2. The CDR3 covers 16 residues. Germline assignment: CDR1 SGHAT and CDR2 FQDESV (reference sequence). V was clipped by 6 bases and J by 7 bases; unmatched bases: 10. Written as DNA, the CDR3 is TGTGCCAGCAGGGAAACCGGGACTAGCGGGTATAATGAGCAGTTCTTC. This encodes CASRETGTSGYNEQFF.

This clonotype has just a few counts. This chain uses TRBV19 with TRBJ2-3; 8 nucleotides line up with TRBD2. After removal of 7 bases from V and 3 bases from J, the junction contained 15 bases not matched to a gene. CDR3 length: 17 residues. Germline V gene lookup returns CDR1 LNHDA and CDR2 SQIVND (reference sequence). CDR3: CASTSGRGGRLTDTQYF. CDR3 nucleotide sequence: TGTGCCAGTACCTCAGGACGGGGGGGGAGGCTGACAGATACGCAGTATTTT.

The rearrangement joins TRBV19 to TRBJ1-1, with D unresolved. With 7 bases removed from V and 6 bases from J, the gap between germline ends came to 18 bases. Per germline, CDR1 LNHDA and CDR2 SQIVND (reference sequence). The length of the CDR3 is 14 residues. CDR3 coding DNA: TGTGCCAGTATCCCGGCCAAAATGGGCCCTGAAGCTTTCTTT. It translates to CASIPAKMGPEAFF.

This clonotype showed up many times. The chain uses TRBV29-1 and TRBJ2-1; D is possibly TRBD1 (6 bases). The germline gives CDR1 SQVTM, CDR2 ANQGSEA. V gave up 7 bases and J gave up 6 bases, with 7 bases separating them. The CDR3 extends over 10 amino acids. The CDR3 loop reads CSEDSNEQFF. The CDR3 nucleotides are TGCAGCGAGGACAGCAATGAGCAGTTCTTC.

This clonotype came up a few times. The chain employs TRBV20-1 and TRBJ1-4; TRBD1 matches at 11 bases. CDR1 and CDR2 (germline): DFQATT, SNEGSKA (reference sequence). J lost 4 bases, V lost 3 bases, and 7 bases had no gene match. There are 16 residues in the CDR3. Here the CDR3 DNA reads TGCAGTGCTAGCTACGGACAGGGGGCCGTTAATGAAAAACTGTTTTTT. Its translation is CSASYGQGAVNEKLFF.

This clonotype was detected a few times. The CDR3 is CASSQKRRTQYF. The CDR3 nucleotides are TGTGCCAGCAGCCAAAAACGGAGAACCCAGTACTTC. The gene calls are TRBV3-1 and TRBJ2-5, with D unresolved. This CDR3 region has 12 residues. The germline gives CDR1 LGHDT, CDR2 YNNKEL (reference sequence). V was pared by 2 bases and J by 8 bases, with 9 bases between.

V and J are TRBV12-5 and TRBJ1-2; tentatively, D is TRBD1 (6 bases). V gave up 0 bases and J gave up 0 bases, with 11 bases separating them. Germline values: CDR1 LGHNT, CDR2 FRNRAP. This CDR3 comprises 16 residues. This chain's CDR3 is CASGLVPDSSNYGYTF. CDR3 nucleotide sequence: TGTGCTAGTGGTTTGGTTCCGGACAGTTCTAACTATGGCTACACCTTC.

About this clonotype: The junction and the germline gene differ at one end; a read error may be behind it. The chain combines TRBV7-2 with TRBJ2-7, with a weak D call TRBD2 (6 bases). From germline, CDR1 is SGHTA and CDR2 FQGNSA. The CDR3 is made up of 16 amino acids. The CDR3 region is CANSFILAGDSYEQYF. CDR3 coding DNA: TGTGCCAACAGCTTCATACTAGCCGGGGATTCCTACGAGCAGTACTTC.

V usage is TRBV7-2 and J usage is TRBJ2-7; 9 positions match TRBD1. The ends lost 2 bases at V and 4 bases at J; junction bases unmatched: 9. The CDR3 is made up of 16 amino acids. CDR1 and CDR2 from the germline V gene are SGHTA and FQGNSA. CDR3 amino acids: CASSLQLGQGLYEQYF. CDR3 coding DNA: TGTGCCAGCAGCTTACAATTGGGACAGGGCTTATACGAGCAGTACTTC.